The 25 T cell receptor beta chains below all came from one sample that was sequenced in a study of blood T cell repertoires in COVID-19. Measured with immunoSEQ multiplex PCR; TCRdb has only the in-frame clones, and not every one. This table holds 200,000 to 300,000 clones, around 87% found once. Sequencing used peripheral blood. The receptors originated from a woman aged 55 to 70 with COVID-19, enrolled during active disease.

The chain couples TRBV5-1 to TRBJ2-7; the D gene is possibly TRBD2 (5 bases). The CDR3 runs 12 residues. V lost 7 bases and J lost 3, with 11 bases in between. In germline, CDR1 is SGHRS, CDR2 YFSETQ. In DNA form, the CDR3 reads TGCGCCAGCGCCAAAGAGGGCTACGAGCAGTACTTC. Protein sequence: CASAKEGYEQYF.

This clone was seen once. The J gene is TRBJ1-2, the V gene TRBV6-5; perhaps TRBD1 as D (6 bases). This CDR3 contains 13 residues. CDR1 and CDR2 (germline): MNHEY, SVGAGI. V lost 5 bases, J lost 1 base, and 8 bases lay in between. The CDR3 DNA sequence: TGTGCCAGCAGTCTGGACAGTAACTATGGCTACACCTTC. As protein: CASSLDSNYGYTF.

This clone has only one observation. The chain joins TRBV28 to TRBJ2-3; TRBD2 agrees at 12 bases. V was clipped by 5 bases and J by 5 bases; unmatched bases: 8. Germline lookup yields CDR1 MDHEN and CDR2 SYDVKM. CDR3 length: 16 residues. CDR3 nucleotides: TGTGCCAGCAGTGGGATCCTAGCGGGAGGGGGAGATACGCAGTATTTT. This sequence encodes CASSGILAGGGDTQYF.

CDR3 in amino acids: CASRITGQQVLWGYTF. The CDR3, as DNA: TGTGCCAGCAGAATCACCGGACAGCAAGTCCTTTGGGGCTACACCTTC. V is TRBV28 and J is TRBJ1-2, with D possibly TRBD1 on 6 matching bases. Germline V gene data show CDR1 as MDHEN and CDR2 as SYDVKM. There are 16 residues in the CDR3. The V end was cut by 6 bases, the J end by 8 bases, with 25 bases between.

This clone was picked up a small number of times. The chain joins TRBV10-3 to TRBJ1-1, with D perhaps TRBD1 (5 bases). The germline gives CDR1 ENHRY, CDR2 SYGVKD. The CDR3 is 14 residues long. The germline V and J ends were trimmed by 0 bases and 4 bases, with 9 bases remaining between them. The CDR3 loop is CAISESEGATEAFF. CDR3 DNA sequence: TGTGCCATCAGTGAGTCCGAAGGGGCCACTGAAGCTTTCTTT.

This clone was counted a few times. V gene TRBV3-1 (or the pseudogene TRBV3-2) combines with J gene TRBJ1-1, with TRBD1 matching over 9 bases. V shed 8 bases, J shed 5 bases, and the junction held 6 bases outside the gene matches. The CDR3 is 13 amino acids. Germline loops: CDR1 LGHDT, CDR2 YNNKEL (reference sequence). As DNA, the CDR3 is TGTGCCAGCTCCGGGACAGGGAAGACTGAAGCTTTCTTT. Its protein is CASSGTGKTEAFF.

DNA for the CDR3: TGCGCCAGCAGCTTGGGGGTCGGGGTTGAAAAACTGTTTTTT. Residues: CASSLGVGVEKLFF. The chain links TRBV5-1 to TRBJ1-4; D not resolved. With 0 bases removed from V and 7 bases from J, the gap between germline ends came to 10 bases. The CDR3 runs 14 residues. Germline V CDR1 and CDR2: SGHRS, YFSETQ.

This chain joins TRBV12-3 or TRBV12-4 and TRBJ2-7; D unresolved. V lost 4 bases and J 0 bases, leaving 4 bases between the germline ends. The CDR3 runs 12 residues. CDR3 DNA: TGTGCCAGCAGTTCCTTCTCCTACGAGCAGTACTTC. Protein: CASSSFSYEQYF.

The chain is built from TRBV5-4 and TRBJ2-3, with TRBD2 matching 7 bases. This CDR3 is built from 16 residues. Germline V gene data show CDR1 as SGHNT and CDR2 as YYREEE (reference sequence). With V trimmed by 3 bases and J by 0 bases, 7 bases remained unmatched. The CDR3 DNA reads TGTGCCAGCAGCTCCGGAGCGGGGAAGAGCACAGATACGCAGTATTTT. Amino acid sequence: CASSSGAGKSTDTQYF.

This clone appeared many times. V gene TRBV11-2 combines with J gene TRBJ2-2, with D perhaps matching TRBD2 (5 bases). Germline CDR1 reads SGHAT; CDR2 reads FQNNGV. The V gene lost 4 bases and the J gene lost 6 bases, with 9 bases spanning the gap. There are 13 residues in the CDR3. CDR3 DNA: TGTGCCAGCAGCTCCACTAGTGCCGGGGAGCTGTTTTTT. This gives the protein CASSSTSAGELFF.

This chain links TRBV12-2 with TRBJ2-3; the table's TRBD2 call for D was not verified on the DNA. TRBV12-2 is assigned pseudogene status. The CDR3 contains 17 residues. This chain's CDR3 is CASRLARQGLLGDTQYF. CDR3 nucleotides: TGTGCAAGTCGCTTAGCCAGACAAGGCTTACTAGGGGATACGCAGTATTTT.

V gene TRBV28 combines with J gene TRBJ2-1, with D possibly matching TRBD1 (6 bases). The CDR3 covers 15 residues. Germline CDR1 and CDR2: MDHEN and SYDVKM. The V end was cut by 1 base, the J end by 5 bases, with 12 bases between. CDR3: CASSLFRGIHNEQFF. In nucleotides, the CDR3 is TGTGCCAGCAGTTTATTCAGGGGCATCCACAATGAGCAGTTCTTC.

The rearrangement uses TRBV19 and TRBJ1-2, with TRBD1 identical over 7 bases. The CDR3 loop spans 15 amino acids. Per germline, CDR1 LNHDA and CDR2 SQIVND (reference sequence). The V gene end was trimmed by 4 bases and the J gene end by 2 bases; junction bases not matched to a gene: 7. The chain's CDR3 is CASSTRTGLNYGYTF. The CDR3 DNA is TGTGCCAGTAGTACTCGGACAGGCCTCAACTATGGCTACACCTTC.

The chain combines TRBV5-4 with TRBJ2-4; the match to TRBD2 covers 10 bases. The CDR3 sequence is 16 residues long. Germline trimming cut 4 bases from V and 0 bases from J; bases unmatched to any gene: 4. From germline, CDR1 is SGHNT and CDR2 YYREEE (reference sequence). The CDR3 nucleotides are TGTGCCAGCAGCGGAACTAGCGGGAAAGCCAAAAACATTCAGTACTTC. It translates to CASSGTSGKAKNIQYF.

V usage is TRBV18 and J usage is TRBJ2-7, with TRBD2 identical over 13 bases. The junction had 4 bases not matched to a gene; V was cut back by 4 bases and J by 1 base. Germline V gives CDR1 KGHSH, CDR2 LQKENI. The length of the CDR3 is 16 residues. CDR3 nucleotides: TGTGCCAGCTCACACGGGACTAGCGGGGTTTCCTACGAGCAGTACTTC. It yields the protein CASSHGTSGVSYEQYF.

This chain uses TRBV18 with TRBJ1-2, with 10 bases fitting TRBD1. The length of the CDR3 is 17 residues. Germline assignment: CDR1 KGHSH and CDR2 LQKENI. Trimming removed 6 bases from V and 2 bases from J; junction bases left unmatched: 12. The CDR3 loop is CASSLGSPGQGNYGYTF. The CDR3 DNA follows: TGTGCCAGCTCGCTCGGATCCCCGGGACAGGGGAACTATGGCTACACCTTC.

This clone was counted a single time. The chain has TRBV12-5 and TRBJ2-1; D is undetermined. The CDR3 is 12 amino acids. Germline CDR1 reads LGHNT; CDR2 reads FRNRAP. V was cut by 2 bases and J by 8 bases, with 7 bases left in between. DNA of the CDR3: TGTGCTAGTGGTTTGCTACCGTATGAGCAGTTCTTC. This sequence encodes CASGLLPYEQFF. Combining the CDR3 with reference TRBV12-5 and TRBJ2-1 gives the whole variable domain DARVTQTPRHKVTEMGQEVTMRCQPILGHNTVFWYRQTMMQGLELLAYFRNRAPLDDSGMPKDRFSAEMPDATLATLKIQPSEPRDSAVYFCASGLLPYEQFFGPGTRLTVL.

The chain carries TRBV3-1 (or the pseudogene TRBV3-2) and TRBJ2-7; tentatively, D is TRBD1 (6 bases). Germline-derived CDR1 and CDR2 are LGHDT and YNNKEL (reference sequence). CDR3 length: 15 amino acids. Trimming removed 3 bases from V and 3 bases from J, with 15 bases in between. The CDR3 here is CASSHGRDKCYEQYF. CDR3 nucleotides: TGTGCCAGCAGCCACGGCCGGGACAAGTGCTACGAGCAGTACTTC.

The chain recombines TRBV5-1 with TRBJ2-7; D perhaps matches TRBD1 (8 bases). Germline V gene lookup returns CDR1 SGHRS and CDR2 YFSETQ. The CDR3 length is 16 residues. V was cut by 3 bases and J by 4 bases, with 20 bases left in between. CDR3 region: CASSWGDRGGLYEQYF. As DNA, the CDR3 is TGCGCCAGCAGCTGGGGAGACAGGGGAGGGTTATACGAGCAGTACTTC.

The gene calls are TRBV11-2 and TRBJ1-1, with D hard to call. Germline-derived CDR1 and CDR2 are SGHAT and FQNNGV. V dropped 0 bases and J dropped 0 bases, with 11 bases sitting between them. This CDR3 spans 16 amino acids. The CDR3 nucleotides read TGTGCCAGCAGCTTAGATAGTAACAGATTGAACACTGAAGCTTTCTTT. Its protein product is CASSLDSNRLNTEAFF.

The chain combines TRBV9 with TRBJ1-2, with 10 bases matching TRBD1. The CDR3 sequence is 15 residues long. V was clipped by 4 bases and J by 5 bases; unmatched bases: 8. In germline, CDR1 is SGDLS, CDR2 YYNGEE. The CDR3 nucleotides read TGTGCCAGCAGCTGGGGACAGGGGTTAGAGTATGGCTACACCTTC. This encodes CASSWGQGLEYGYTF. The full variable domain, rest sourced from reference TRBV9 and TRBJ1-2, is DSGVTQTPKHLITATGQRVTLRCSPRSGDLSVYWYQQSLDQGLQFLIQYYNGEERAKGNILERFSAQQFPDLHSELNLSSLELGDSALYFCASSWGQGLEYGYTFGSGTRLTVV.

This clone occurred a few times. The rearrangement links TRBV30 to TRBJ1-2; 7 bases match TRBD1. Germline V lookup: CDR1 GTSNPN, CDR2 SVGIG (reference sequence). This CDR3 contains 13 residues. The J segment lost 1 base and the V segment lost 3 bases, leaving 2 bases of the junction unmatched. The CDR3 nucleotides read TGTGCCTGGAGGGGACAGCATAACTATGGCTACACCTTC. This gives the protein CAWRGQHNYGYTF.

The chain is built from TRBV24-1 and TRBJ2-7, with D maybe TRBD1 (5 bases). The CDR3 is made up of 11 amino acids. Per the germline V gene, CDR1 is KGHDR and CDR2 is SFDVKD. With 11 bases removed from V and 6 bases from J, the gap between germline ends came to 13 bases. The CDR3 sequence is CAISKGVEQYF. In DNA, the CDR3 is TGTGCCATTTCGAAAGGGGTCGAGCAGTACTTC.

CDR3 protein: CASSTRTAYNEQFF. Here the CDR3 DNA reads TGTGCCAGCAGCACCAGGACAGCCTACAATGAGCAGTTCTTC. The V and J genes are TRBV21-1 and TRBJ2-1; the D call in the table, TRBD1, was not verified against the DNA. TRBV21-1 is an annotated pseudogene. The CDR3 is 14 residues long.

The CDR3 region is CSVGLGGNEKLFF. CDR3 nucleotides: TGCAGCGTTGGTCTCGGTGGTAATGAAAAACTGTTTTTT. The chain combines TRBV29-1 with TRBJ1-4; D unclear. Trimming took 4 bases from V and 4 from J, leaving 10 bases between them. Germline assignment: CDR1 SQVTM and CDR2 ANQGSEA. The CDR3 is 13 residues long.